This T cell receptor beta chain comes out of a study of human T cells and chemical hapten exposure (dated by TCRdb to the early 2020s). Regarding the research as a whole: For sensitization, 2% DPC in acetone was applied to an approximately 2 cm by approximately 2 cm area of upper inner arm skin. Patients additionally received weekly therapeutic DPC doses to the scalp throughout the approximately 25-week study period. Patch testing was performed on the upper back with Finn chambers containing 0.01% DPC, and the patch tests were scored after 6 days according to International Contact Dermatitis Research Group standards. The mostly female patient cohort included alopecia areata with under or over 50% scalp involvement, alopecia totalis and alopecia universalis. The libraries were sequenced as a pool, and the TCR yield per sample differed mostly because of small variations in library volumes within the pool. Peripheral blood TCR repertoire changes were tracked in vivo in alopecia patients during primary and secondary sensitization to the hapten diphenylcyclopropenone (DPC). Patient blood was sampled pre-sensitization (week 0) and at 2, 6 and about 24 weeks after DPC sensitization. For TCR sequencing, blood came from 25 to 30 alopecia patients at anywhere from one to four time points (pre-sensitization, 2, 6 and 24 weeks). What the work shows at the level of the full study, not this receptor alone: DPC sensitization did not change the number of TCRs with a frequency above 1 in 1000, and there was no evidence of changes in global repertoire structure. All patients had alopecia, a presumed autoimmune disease, so their immune response might differ from that of healthy individuals. Patch test score correlated positively with the number of PT1 expanded TCRs, reaching significance at thresholds 8, 16 and 32 but not at 4. Repeated subsampling changed both the strength of the expansion versus patch-test correlation and the threshold at which the correlation became significant. Significantly more large CDR3 similarity clusters were formed by expanded TCRs than by pre-sensitization or healthy control sets, consistent with antigen-driven responses.

There are many counts of this clonotype. Its antigen is currently not known. Nothing much larger sits one base from this clone, and base qualities are not available. Library preparation used RACE. The sequencing machine was a NextSeq 500. During library preparation, unique molecular identifiers were attached to individual cDNA molecules so that TCRs could be counted in a quantitative, reproducible way. From each blood RNA sample, both TCR alpha and TCR beta chains were sequenced. The source study handled its data this way. Samples had a median of roughly 99,000 TCRs, with a range from about 23,224 to 750,000. The Decombinator software suite was used to annotate V, J and CDR3 in the TCR reads. For the PS versus PT1 abundance plots, all samples were subsampled to the same number of TCRs (28,000). Expanded TCRs were defined as absent before sensitization and observed at least eight times at the 2-week time point. TCRdb cleaned the public reads at Q25 with fastp, built clones with MiXCR and kept in-frame beta chains. Entries that share a CDR3 protein sequence are merged under the most common genes and DNA. These V and J calls are TCRdb output, not the study's own analysis. The sample yields tens of thousands of distinct CDR3 sequences; roughly a tenth were counted once. Of the sample, 10% to 15% is held by the ten largest clones.

CDR1 and CDR2, per the germline V gene, are MNHEY and SVGAGI. The CDR3 runs 15 amino acids, cysteine and phenylalanine included. Just the 45-base CDR3 DNA is kept, in frame starting at base 1. Between the V and J ends, shortened by 7 bases and 10 bases respectively, the junction contains 20 bases. The time point tag for this specimen amounts to: patch test 1, 2 weeks after DPC sensitization. This specimen's treatment or condition label, per the study, means: therapeutic diphenylcyclopropenone sensitization with weekly scalp DPC. At every patch-test visit, the blood draw took place before the patch test was put on. Eligible patients were aged 18 to 70, diagnosed with alopecia, deemed suitable for DPC therapy, and excluded if pregnant. Total RNA was extracted from unfractionated whole blood collected in Tempus Blood RNA tubes.

The sample in question was whole blood, obtained in connection with sensitization to the hapten diphenylcyclopropenone (DPC). The sequence links TRBV6-5 to TRBJ1-6; TRBD1 is possibly the D segment (5 matching bases). This receptor was taken from a middle-aged woman with alopecia areata. Some clones in this sample may be carry-over from other donors' samples. The CDR3 amino acid sequence is: CASKRSRGDESPLHF. The DNA sequence reads TGTGCCAGCAAACGCTCTAGGGGAGACGAATCACCCCTCCACTTT.